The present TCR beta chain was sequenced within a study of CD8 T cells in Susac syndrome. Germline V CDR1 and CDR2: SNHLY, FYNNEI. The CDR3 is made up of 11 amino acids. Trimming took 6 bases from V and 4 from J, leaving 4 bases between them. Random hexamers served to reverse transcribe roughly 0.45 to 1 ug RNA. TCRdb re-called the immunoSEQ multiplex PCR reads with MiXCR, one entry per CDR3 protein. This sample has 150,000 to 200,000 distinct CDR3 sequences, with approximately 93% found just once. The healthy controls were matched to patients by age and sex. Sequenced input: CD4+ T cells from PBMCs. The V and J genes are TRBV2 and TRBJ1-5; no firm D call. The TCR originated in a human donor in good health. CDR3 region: CASSLNQPQHF. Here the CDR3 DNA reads TGTGCCAGCAGCTTGAATCAGCCCCAGCATTTT.